These 9 T cell receptor beta chains were sequenced from one sample in a study of CD4 T cell repertoires in COVID-19 (dated by TCRdb to the early 2020s). The sample's time point, from its label and the paper: sample from a COVID-19-recovered individual after infection. Libraries were built with the immunoSEQ multiplex PCR assay. The table comes from immuneACCESS by way of TCRdb, which keeps in-frame sequences with V and J called. Part of the clones is missing from these tables; in studies checked, under half for an unresolved V gene and the rest for unknown reasons. Here the sample has approximately 75,000 clones; 83% occur a single time. The ten largest clones add up to around 0.59% of the sample. Source: CD4+ T cells from peripheral blood, taken after recovery from COVID-19. Source of these receptors: a human donor who had COVID-19.

This clone was counted a single time. V gene TRBV4-1 combines with J gene TRBJ2-2; TRBD2 aligns across 11 bases. The CDR3 has 22 amino acids. CDR1 and CDR2 from the germline V gene are MGHRA and YSYEKL. V trimming: 1 base; J trimming: 1 base; junction bases outside the gene matches: 17. This CDR3 is CASSQGFWVSSGRTMNTGELFF. CDR3 DNA sequence: TGCGCCAGCAGCCAAGGGTTTTGGGTCTCTAGCGGGAGGACTATGAACACCGGGGAGCTGTTTTTT.

The rearrangement joins TRBV6-5 to TRBJ2-1, with 7 bases matching TRBD2. CDR1 MNHEY and CDR2 SVGAGI come from the germline V gene. The CDR3 consists of 15 residues. Trimming removed 2 bases from V and 0 bases from J; junction bases left unmatched: 1. CDR3 in amino acids: CASSYERGSYNEQFF. Written as DNA, the CDR3 is TGTGCCAGCAGTTACGAGCGGGGCTCCTACAATGAGCAGTTCTTC.

V gene TRBV27 combines with J gene TRBJ2-1; TRBD2 matches 8 bases. Losses at the gene ends were 5 bases for V and 10 bases for J; bases not matched to a gene: 10. Looked up from germline, CDR1 is MNHEY and CDR2 is SMNVEV (reference sequence). The CDR3 totals 14 residues. CDR3 region: CASSPPLTSGEQFF. CDR3 bases: TGTGCCAGCAGTCCTCCCCTAACTAGCGGAGAGCAGTTCTTC.

V and J are TRBV5-4 and TRBJ1-2, with TRBD1 as a possible D gene (5 bases). The length of the CDR3 is 12 residues. V dropped 7 bases and J dropped 8 bases, with 15 bases sitting between them. Germline CDR1 SGHNT, CDR2 YYREEE (reference sequence). For the CDR3, the DNA is TGTGCCAGCCGCAGCGCAGGGAAGGGCTACACCTTC. Encoded protein: CASRSAGKGYTF.

This sequence joins TRBV7-6 and TRBJ1-3; no definite D call. CDR1 and CDR2 from the germline V gene are SGHVS and FNYEAQ. The CDR3 is made up of 17 amino acids. Trimming took 1 base from V and 0 from J, leaving 13 bases between them. The CDR3 loop is CASSLEARPSSGNTIYF. The CDR3 DNA sequence: TGTGCCAGCAGCTTAGAAGCCAGACCGAGCTCTGGAAACACCATATATTTT.

CDR3 in DNA: TGTGCCAGCAGCCAAGGGCGGGAGAGGGAGCAGTACTTC. Its protein is CASSQGREREQYF. The rearrangement joins TRBV3-1 (or the pseudogene TRBV3-2) to TRBJ2-7, with TRBD2 identical over 7 bases. From germline, CDR1 is LGHDT and CDR2 YNNKEL (reference sequence). Trimming cost V 1 base and J 7 bases; bases outside gene matches: 4. The CDR3 runs to 13 residues.

The V and J genes are TRBV7-9 and TRBJ2-3, with D unclear. V lost 5 bases, J lost 6 bases, and 9 bases lay in between. The CDR3 runs 12 residues. In germline, CDR1 is SEHNR, CDR2 FQNEAQ (reference sequence). CDR3 in amino acids: CASSRWRDTQYF. The CDR3 nucleotides read TGTGCCAGCAGCCGCTGGCGGGATACGCAGTATTTT.

V and J are TRBV7-8 and TRBJ1-1, with D maybe TRBD1 (6 bases). The CDR3 runs to 14 residues. CDR1 is SGHVS, CDR2 FQNEAQ, per germline. V was cut by 0 bases and J by 8 bases, with 13 bases left in between. CDR3 residues: CASSLAGQSLEAFF. CDR3 sequence (DNA): TGTGCCAGCAGCTTAGCGGGACAATCACTCGAAGCTTTCTTT.

The chain is built from TRBV6-5 and TRBJ2-1; tentatively, D is TRBD2 (7 bases). The CDR3 runs 15 residues. Trimming took off 7 bases at V and 8 bases at J, with 21 bases between the two ends. Germline V gives CDR1 MNHEY, CDR2 SVGAGI. This CDR3 is CASTRGRGRLDEQFF. The CDR3 DNA reads as TGTGCCAGCACTAGGGGGAGGGGACGGTTGGATGAGCAGTTCTTC.